A single TCR beta chain is shown here with its context. Its antigen is unidentified. CDR1 and CDR2 (germline): MNHNS, SASEGT. Trimming removed 3 bases at V and 3 bases at J, with 5 bases between. This CDR3 is 12 amino acids long. The sample is drawn from a study of Ad26.COV2.S vaccination and SARS-CoV-2 variants. About the research overall: Ad26.COV2.S shots went into the muscle once or twice, 56 days apart.

Study outcomes and limitations: It was reported that spike-specific CD8+ and CD4+ T cell responses were substantially broad after vaccination.

Method: immunoSEQ multiplex PCR; TCRdb's copy keeps in-frame clones and lacks some. The table includes about half a million clones, 80% to 90% detected once. As to treatment: around 19 received Ad26.COV2.S at low or high dose, single or two shots; five or six received placebo; per-sample allocation not given. Repertoires come from day 63 after the first vaccine or placebo injection. An adult aged 18-55 years in Boston served as the donor. Immunization relied on an Ad26 vector, which expressed Wuhan-strain SARS-CoV-2 spike. The sequencing used peripheral blood, collected in a trial of Ad26.COV2.S vaccine versus placebo. The chain couples TRBV6-1 to TRBJ1-1; no definite D call. The receptor comes from a person aged 18-60 years who received the Ad26.COV2.S COVID-19 vaccine or a placebo. Here the CDR3 reads CASSERYTEAFF. CDR3 nucleotide sequence: TGTGCCAGCAGTGAGAGGTACACTGAAGCTTTCTTT.